This passage covers 31 T cell receptor beta chains from one sample sequenced in a study of glioma-infiltrating T cells. Amplification of TCR alpha and beta CDR3 regions from RNA used iRepertoire nested multiplex PCR. Each CDR3 protein is one row after TCRdb ran MiXCR on the multiplex PCR reads. The sample consists of over 100,000 distinct CDR3 sequences, around 25% of them appearing once. Material: glioma tissue, nonneoplastic brain tissue, or PBMCs (not recorded which). Source of these receptors: a human donor with low-grade glioma or glioblastoma, undergoing nonglioma brain surgery, or in good health (not recorded which).

Of note for this clonotype: It may be a read error: a sequence one base away is much more abundant. This chain uses TRBV24-1 with TRBJ1-2; D is perhaps TRBD1 (6 bases). CDR1 KGHDR and CDR2 SFDVKD come from the germline V gene. V lost 7 bases, J lost 6 bases, and 14 bases lay in between. This CDR3 contains 13 residues. CDR3 region: CATRGHGFDGYTF. In DNA, the CDR3 is TGTGCCACCAGGGGACATGGTTTCGATGGCTACACCTTC.

This clonotype was picked up many times. The V and J genes are TRBV6-1 and TRBJ2-3; 9 bases align to TRBD2. Germline V gene lookup returns CDR1 MNHNS and CDR2 SASEGT. V dropped 6 bases and J dropped 4; count of bases not matched to a gene: 8. The CDR3 consists of 15 residues. This CDR3 is CASSYSGSRADTQYF. The CDR3 DNA follows: TGTGCCAGCAGCTATAGCGGGAGTAGGGCAGATACGCAGTATTTT.

This clonotype was recorded at least ten times. The chain joins TRBV6-1 to TRBJ2-1, with a tentative D call TRBD1 (6 bases). V dropped 6 bases and J dropped 7 bases, with 16 bases sitting between them. The CDR3 is made up of 14 amino acids. The germline gives CDR1 MNHNS, CDR2 SASEGT. CDR3 coding DNA: TGTGCCAGCAGATGGGGGAACAGGGAAAATGAGCAGTTCTTC. Translating gives CASRWGNRENEQFF.

This clonotype was seen ten or more times. The genes are TRBV27 and TRBJ2-7; TRBD1 agrees at 8 bases. The CDR3 spans 14 residues. Trimming cost V 3 bases and J 4 bases; bases outside gene matches: 5. Germline loops: CDR1 MNHEY, CDR2 SMNVEV (reference sequence). CDR3 nucleotide sequence: TGTGCCAGCAGTTTGAGGACAGGGCTGTACGAGCAGTACTTC. It specifies CASSLRTGLYEQYF.

This clonotype was recorded at least ten times. The gene calls are TRBV7-2 and TRBJ1-1; no firm D call. V was trimmed by 4 bases and J by 6 bases, leaving 12 bases between them. This CDR3 is built from 13 residues. Per the germline V gene, CDR1 is SGHTA and CDR2 is FQGNSA. CDR3 DNA: TGTGCCAGCAGCTCACAATTCCAATCTGAAGCTTTCTTT. Translated: CASSSQFQSEAFF.

This clonotype was seen repeatedly, ten times or more. The chain carries TRBV18 and TRBJ2-1, with 7 bases aligning to TRBD2. V shed 3 bases and J 5 bases; nucleotides not matched to a gene: 4. The CDR3 runs 14 residues. Germline V gives CDR1 KGHSH, CDR2 LQKENI. In nucleotides, the CDR3 is TGTGCCAGCTCACCCCTCGCGGGGGACAATGAGCAGTTCTTC. It specifies CASSPLAGDNEQFF.

With regard to this clonotype: This may stem from a read error, because a much larger clone lies one nucleotide away. V gene TRBV29-1 combines with J gene TRBJ1-1; 7 bases fit TRBD1. The CDR3 totals 14 residues. Germline V gene sequence: CDR1 SQVTM, CDR2 ANQGSEA. The chain's CDR3 is CSVGETGMNTEASF. As DNA, the CDR3 is TGCAGCGTTGGTGAGACAGGGATGAACACTGAAGCTTCCTTT. The full variable domain, completed using reference TRBV29-1 and TRBJ1-1, is SAVISQKPSRDICQRGTSLTIQCQVDSQVTMMFWYRQQPGQSLTLIATANQGSEATYESGFVIDKFPISRPNLTFSTLTVSNMSPEDSSIYLCSVGETGMNTEASFGQGTRLTVV.

This clonotype has ten or more counts. The V call is TRBV7-9, the J call TRBJ2-5; tentative D call: TRBD1 (6 bases). The V end was cut by 5 bases, the J end by 9 bases, with 19 bases between. The CDR3 has 14 residues. Germline values: CDR1 SEHNR, CDR2 FQNEAQ (reference sequence). CDR3 loop: CASSPTGVRMAQYF. In DNA, the CDR3 is TGTGCCAGCAGCCCGACAGGAGTCCGGATGGCCCAGTACTTC.

This clonotype was seen repeatedly, ten times or more. The rearrangement links TRBV9 to TRBJ2-3, with D possibly being TRBD1 or TRBD2 (6 bases each). This CDR3 spans 17 amino acids. Germline V lookup: CDR1 SGDLS, CDR2 YYNGEE. V lost 0 bases to trimming and J lost 2 bases, with 16 bases between them. This CDR3 is CASSVEFGGRDTDTQYF. As DNA, the CDR3 is TGTGCCAGCAGCGTAGAGTTCGGGGGCCGAGACACAGATACGCAGTATTTT.

The table lists this clonotype with many counts. In DNA, the CDR3 is TGTGCCAGCAGCCAAGCGGGAGTAGTTACGCAGTATTTT. It yields the protein CASSQAGVVTQYF. This chain uses TRBV4-2 with TRBJ2-3; D might be TRBD2 (6 bases). Germline V CDR1 and CDR2: LGHNA, YNFKEQ. V lost 1 base and J lost 8, with 10 bases in between. There are 13 residues in the CDR3.

Of note for this clonotype: A junction end diverges from the germline sequence, so it may reflect a read error. The genes are TRBV27 and TRBJ1-1, with D possibly being TRBD1 (5 bases). From germline, CDR1 is MNHEY and CDR2 SMNVEV (reference sequence). The CDR3 consists of 14 residues. The CDR3 coding sequence is TGTGCCAGCAGTTTACGGGACGGTTATGAAGAAGCTTTCTTC. Its translation is CASSLRDGYEEAFF.

This clonotype was observed at least ten times. The chain carries TRBV7-2 and TRBJ1-5; D is unresolved. V lost 3 bases to trimming and J lost 0 bases, with 0 bases between them. CDR3 length equals 12 residues. The germline V gene encodes CDR1 SGHTA and CDR2 FQGNSA. In DNA form, the CDR3 reads TGTGCCAGCAGCTTTAGCAATCAGCCCCAGCATTTT. Translation: CASSFSNQPQHF.

Turning to this clonotype: A much larger clone differs by one base, so this may be a read error. This chain links TRBV4-1 with TRBJ2-7; 10 bases match TRBD1. This CDR3 contains 15 residues. Germline V gene data show CDR1 as MGHRA and CDR2 as YSYEKL. CDR3 protein: CASSQADRGLYERYF. CDR3 nucleotide sequence: TGCGCCAGCAGCCAAGCCGACAGGGGGCTCTACGAGCGGTACTTC.

Comments on this clonotype: It may be a read error: a sequence one base away is much more abundant. This rearrangement joins TRBV3-1 to TRBJ1-2, with D hard to call. The CDR3 length is 15 residues. CDR1 LGHDT and CDR2 YNNKEL come from the germline V gene (reference sequence). The CDR3 here is CAGSPQTGLSYGYTF. DNA for the CDR3: TGTGCCGGCAGCCCTCAAACGGGGTTATCCTATGGCTACACCTTC.

At least ten counts were recorded for this clonotype. CDR3 sequence reads: CASSLRTFSTDTQYF. The CDR3 nucleotides are TGTGCCAGCAGTTTGCGTACTTTCTCCACAGATACGCAGTATTTT. The chain links TRBV12-3 or TRBV12-4 to TRBJ2-3; no definite D call. The V end lost 3 bases, the J end lost 2 bases, and 12 bases lay between the germline ends. The CDR3 is made up of 15 amino acids.

The chain combines TRBV4-1 with TRBJ2-1; TRBD2 might be the D (6 bases). The CDR3 consists of 13 residues. Deletions cut 1 base from V and 8 bases from J, with 9 bases between. Germline assignment: CDR1 MGHRA and CDR2 YSYEKL. The CDR3: CASSQVGGDEQFF. CDR3 bases: TGCGCCAGCAGCCAAGTGGGCGGGGATGAGCAGTTCTTC.

The table lists this clonotype with many counts. CDR3 loop: CASSSRTARETQYF. CDR3 coding DNA: TGTGCCAGCAGTTCTCGGACAGCGCGGGAGACCCAGTACTTC. The chain employs TRBV6-1 and TRBJ2-5; perhaps TRBD1 as D (6 bases). The germline V gene encodes CDR1 MNHNS and CDR2 SASEGT. The CDR3 length is 14 residues. Trimming cost V 5 bases and J 5 bases, with 15 bases left between them.

This clonotype was detected many times. This chain links TRBV7-8 with TRBJ2-7; D not resolved. Between the trimmed V and J ends, which lost 5 bases and 2 bases, there was a span of 16 bases. The CDR3 extends over 15 amino acids. Germline V gene lookup returns CDR1 SGHVS and CDR2 FQNEAQ. The CDR3 spells CASSLSTGRTYEQYF. CDR3 sequence (DNA): TGTGCCAGCAGCCTCTCGACCGGACGCACCTACGAGCAGTACTTC.

The genes are TRBV12-3 or TRBV12-4 and TRBJ2-7; 9 bases align to TRBD1. There are 15 residues in the CDR3. The trim removed 7 bases at V and 5 bases at J, leaving 12 bases unmatched. CDR3 loop: CASIPRGQGRHEQYF. The DNA of the CDR3 is TGTGCCAGCATCCCACGGGGACAGGGTCGACACGAGCAGTACTTC.

The sample holds many counts of this clonotype. The CDR3 coding sequence is TGTGCCAGCAGCTCCCCCATGGCGGGGGGGGACAATGAGCAGTTCTTC. It yields the protein CASSSPMAGGDNEQFF. This chain uses TRBV7-9 with TRBJ2-1; the match to TRBD2 covers 9 bases. Unmatched junction bases numbered 9, after V lost 4 bases and J lost 5 bases. The CDR3 is 16 residues long. CDR1 SEHNR and CDR2 FQNEAQ come from the germline V gene (reference sequence).

Many counts were recorded for this clonotype. This chain joins TRBV6-1 and TRBJ2-1; D perhaps matches TRBD1 (6 bases). CDR1 is MNHNS and CDR2 is SASEGT in the germline V gene. Trimming shortened V by 5 bases and J by 8 bases, and 10 bases separated the two germline ends. This CDR3 comprises 12 residues. CDR3 protein: CASSPDRYEQFF. The CDR3 region has the DNA TGTGCCAGCAGTCCCGACAGGTATGAGCAGTTCTTC.

This sequence joins TRBV4-3 and TRBJ2-1; 10 nucleotides line up with TRBD2. The CDR3 spans 15 residues. J was trimmed by 7 bases and V by 4 bases; bases with no gene match: 7. CDR1 LGHNA and CDR2 YSLEER come from the germline V gene. CDR3 sequence (DNA): TGCGCCAGCAGCCCAAGCGGGAGGGCCTTGAATGAGCAGTTCTTC. This encodes CASSPSGRALNEQFF.

In its sample, this clonotype was seen many times. The J gene is TRBJ1-1, the V gene TRBV20-1; 7 bases match TRBD1. Unmatched junction bases numbered 1, after V lost 5 bases and J lost 1 base. Germline V gene data show CDR1 as DFQATT and CDR2 as SNEGSKA (reference sequence). The CDR3 length is 12 residues. The CDR3 DNA follows: TGCAGTGCTCAGGGGGGGAACACTGAAGCTTTCTTT. Translating gives CSAQGGNTEAFF.

CDR3 sequence reads: CSVRGTGNTEAFF. CDR3 nucleotides: TGCAGTGTTAGGGGTACAGGGAACACTGAAGCTTTCTTT. The V gene is TRBV20-1, the J gene TRBJ1-1, with D possibly TRBD1 on 5 matching bases. This CDR3 spans 13 amino acids. The V gene lost 7 bases and the J gene lost 1 base, with 13 bases spanning the gap. Germline V gene data show CDR1 as DFQATT and CDR2 as SNEGSKA (reference sequence).

Of note for this clonotype: One base away lies a much larger clone, so this may be a sequencing read error. The chain carries TRBV10-3 and TRBJ1-1, with no clear D. Germline V gives CDR1 ENHRY, CDR2 SYGVKD. The CDR3 has 13 residues. CDR3 amino acids: CAIRESILTEAFF. In DNA, the CDR3 is TGTGCCATCAGAGAGTCGATCCTCACTGAAGCTTTCTTT.

In its sample, this clonotype was seen many times. The chain couples TRBV3-1 to TRBJ1-1; tentatively, D is TRBD1 (6 bases). Trimming stripped 2 bases from V and 9 bases from J, with 10 bases between. This CDR3 is built from 12 residues. CDR1 is LGHDT and CDR2 is YNNKEL in the germline V gene (reference sequence). CDR3 sequence: CASSQKGVKAFF. As DNA, the CDR3 is TGTGCCAGCAGCCAAAAGGGGGTGAAAGCTTTCTTT.

At least ten counts were recorded for this clonotype. This sequence joins TRBV18 and TRBJ1-1; 7 bases match TRBD1. Trimming removed 6 bases from V and 8 bases from J; junction bases left unmatched: 9. The CDR3 is 13 amino acids. The V gene's germline CDR1 is KGHSH and CDR2 LQKENI. The CDR3 region is CASSTKQGQEAFF. CDR3 DNA: TGTGCCAGCTCTACTAAACAGGGGCAGGAAGCTTTCTTT.

This clonotype was recorded many times. The chain combines TRBV6-2 or TRBV6-3 with TRBJ2-1, with 9 bases fitting TRBD2. Germline V gene sequence: CDR1 MNHEY, CDR2 SVGEGT. The CDR3 runs to 14 residues. Losses at the gene ends were 7 bases for V and 6 bases for J; bases not matched to a gene: 7. The CDR3 DNA sequence: TGTGCCAGCACCCCAGCGGGGGGCCCCAATGAGCAGTTCTTC. It codes for CASTPAGGPNEQFF.

This clonotype showed up many times. The rearrangement uses TRBV7-6 and TRBJ2-5; tentative D call: TRBD2 (5 bases). Germline loops: CDR1 SGHVS, CDR2 FNYEAQ. V was clipped by 3 bases and J by 5 bases, with 19 bases between them. The CDR3 extends over 16 amino acids. The CDR3 DNA reads as TGTGCCAGCAGCTTGGAGCTTATCGGGAAGCGGGAGACCCAGTACTTC. Protein product: CASSLELIGKRETQYF. Full variable domain (rest looked up from reference TRBV7-6 and TRBJ2-5): GAGVSQSPRYKVTKRGQDVALRCDPISGHVSLYWYRQALGQGPEFLTYFNYEAQQDKSGLPNDRFSAERPEGSISTLTIQRTEQRDSAMYRCASSLELIGKRETQYFGPGTRLLVL.

The sample holds many counts of this clonotype. This sequence joins TRBV6-6 and TRBJ2-7; 8 positions agree with TRBD2. Trimming at V came to 2 bases and at J to 0 bases, leaving 6 bases not matched to a gene. The CDR3 covers 16 residues. Germline CDR1 MNHNY, CDR2 SVGAGI (reference sequence). CDR3 nucleotides: TGTGCCAGCAGTTACACCTTAGCGGGGAGCTCCTACGAGCAGTACTTC. As protein: CASSYTLAGSSYEQYF.

The rearrangement links TRBV5-1 to TRBJ2-7; TRBD1 matches 8 bases. CDR1 is SGHRS, CDR2 YFSETQ, per germline. V was clipped by 4 bases and J by 3 bases; unmatched bases: 6. The CDR3 runs 14 residues. DNA of the CDR3: TGCGCCAGCAGCCTTTCGGGACAGGACTACGAGCAGTACTTC. It encodes CASSLSGQDYEQYF.